The rows below give T cell receptor beta chains drawn from one sample of a study of blood T cell repertoires in COVID-19. Some clones are missing from TCRdb's copy, which holds only in-frame ones; the method was immunoSEQ multiplex PCR. This sample has 250,000 to 400,000 clones; 90% occur once, and the top ten carry roughly 2.9%. Source material: peripheral blood. The origin of the receptors is a woman in her twenties or thirties with COVID-19, enrolled during active disease. Each CDR3 is given with its conserved first and last residue. D genes are given only for firm matches. The listing skips clone size in some rows; elsewhere it reads once, few, many or a size class.

TRBV6-5	.	TRBD1	TRBJ2-1	TGTGCCAGCAGGGGGACAGGGGAGGGGTACAATGAGCAGTTCTTC	CASRGTGEGYNEQFF
TRBV6-2/TRBV6-3	.	.	TRBJ2-1	TGTGCCAGCAGTGCCCAGACTGTAAACAATGAGCAGTTCTTC	CASSAQTVNNEQFF
TRBV30	.	TRBD1	TRBJ2-5	TGTGCCTGGAATAAACAGGGGCGGGAGACCCAGTACTTC	CAWNKQGRETQYF
TRBV28	.	TRBD1	TRBJ1-5	TGTGCCAGCAGTTTGGGACAGGGGAATCAGCCCCAGCATTTT	CASSLGQGNQPQHF
TRBV7-9	.	.	TRBJ2-6	TGTGCCAGCAGCCGCCAGGAGGGGTTAAAGCCTGGGGCCAACGTCCTGACTTTC	CASSRQEGLKPGANVLTF
TRBV7-6	.	.	TRBJ2-1	TGTGCCAGCAGCCCGCTAGCGAATTCCTACAATGAGCAGTTCTTC	CASSPLANSYNEQFF
TRBV9	.	.	TRBJ2-2	TGTGCCAGCAGCGTAGCTTTAACGGGGATCGGGGAGCTGTTTTTT	CASSVALTGIGELFF
TRBV3-1/TRBV3-2	.	.	TRBJ1-2	TGTGCCAGCAGACAACTAGGGGGTATGGGTGGCTACACCTTC	CASRQLGGMGGYTF
TRBV5-1	.	.	TRBJ1-2	TGCGCCAGCAGCTTGGACAGTTATGGCTACACCTTC	CASSLDSYGYTF
TRBV7-8	.	.	TRBJ2-2	TGTGCCAGCAGCTACCTAGCCTCACAGGGCGCCGGGGAGCTGTTTTTT	CASSYLASQGAGELFF
TRBV14	.	.	TRBJ2-7	TGTGCCAGCAGCCAAGATTGGCAGGGTCGGTACGAGCAGTACTTC	CASSQDWQGRYEQYF
TRBV2	.	TRBD1	TRBJ1-2	TGTGCCAGCAGTGGGGACAGGGTCGATGGCTACACCTTC	CASSGDRVDGYTF
TRBV5-1	.	TRBD1	TRBJ1-2	TGCGCCAGCAGCGGCGGGACAGCCCCCGGGTATGGCTACACCTTC	CASSGGTAPGYGYTF
TRBV7-2	.	.	TRBJ2-7	TGTGCCAGCAGCACCTATAATGACTACGAGCAGTACTTC	CASSTYNDYEQYF
TRBV10-1	few	.	TRBJ2-1	TGCGCCAGCAGTGCAGAGGCCATAGGTGAGCAGTTCTTC	CASSAEAIGEQFF
TRBV5-4	.	.	TRBJ1-1	TGTGCCAGCAGCTTGGGGGGCGAGAAAAACACTGAAGCTTTCTTT	CASSLGGEKNTEAFF
TRBV11-2	.	.	TRBJ1-6	TGTGCCAGCAGCTTAGGGGCCTTCGACAATTCACCCCTCCACTTT	CASSLGAFDNSPLHF
TRBV7-3	.	.	TRBJ2-2	TGTGCCAGCAGCCTAACCGGGAGCGGGGAGCTGTTTTTT	CASSLTGSGELFF
TRBV5-6	.	TRBD1	TRBJ1-2	TGTGCCAGCAGCCACATTGGACAGGGGGCTAACTATGGCTACACCTTC	CASSHIGQGANYGYTF
TRBV19	.	TRBD1	TRBJ1-1	TGTGCCAGTATTTCTCTAGGGACAGAGAACACTGAAGCTTTCTTT	CASISLGTENTEAFF
TRBV19	.	.	TRBJ2-7	TGTGCCAGTAGTATAGGGACAGCTACCTACGAGCAGTACTTC	CASSIGTATYEQYF
TRBV7-7	.	.	TRBJ2-3	TGTGCCAGCAGCTCGGGCATACTAGCAACAGATACGCAGTATTTT	CASSSGILATDTQYF
TRBV6-6	.	.	TRBJ1-1	TGTGCCAGCAGTTACGGACAACAGGGAAGGGCTGAAGCTTTCTTT	CASSYGQQGRAEAFF
TRBV11-2	.	TRBD1	TRBJ2-7	TGTGCCAGCAGCCACTACCGCCGGGACAGGGGGCACTACGAGCAGTACTTC	CASSHYRRDRGHYEQYF
TRBV24-1	.	.	TRBJ2-2	TGTGCCACCAGTGCCCGGGAGCGTGCCGGGGAGCTGTTTTTT	CATSARERAGELFF
TRBV5-4	.	.	TRBJ1-1	TGTGCCAGCAGCGCGAGGGGGTTTAACACTGAAGCTTTCTTT	CASSARGFNTEAFF
TRBV7-2	.	.	TRBJ1-3	TGTGCCAGCAGCCACAATACAGGGTCAGGAAACACCATATATTTT	CASSHNTGSGNTIYF
TRBV28	.	TRBD1	TRBJ2-7	TGTGCCAGCAGTGCAGGACAGGGGGTTCAGTACTTC	CASSAGQGVQYF
TRBV19	.	TRBD1	TRBJ1-2	TGTGCCAGCAAAACAGGGGAGGCTGGCTACACCTTC	CASKTGEAGYTF
TRBV27	.	.	TRBJ1-6	TGTGCCAGCAGGCCGGTTGACAGGCCTAATTCACCCCTCCACTTT	CASRPVDRPNSPLHF
TRBV10-3	.	TRBD2	TRBJ2-5	TGTGCCATCACTGGTAGACTAGCGGGAGGCTTGGAGACCCAGTACTTC	CAITGRLAGGLETQYF
TRBV6-1	.	TRBD1	TRBJ2-7	TGTGCCAGCAGTGAAGGAGGGACAGGGGGCTACGAGCAGTACTTC	CASSEGGTGGYEQYF
TRBV18	once	.	TRBJ1-1	TGTGCCAGCTCACCTCCCTTGAACACTGAAGCTTTCTTT	CASSPPLNTEAFF
TRBV5-1	.	TRBD1	TRBJ2-6	TGCGCCAGCAGCCGTACGACAGGGTCTGGGGCCAACGTCCTGACTTTC	CASSRTTGSGANVLTF
TRBV10-1	.	TRBD2	TRBJ2-3	TGCGCCAGCAGTGAGTCACTAGCGGGCAACACAGATACGCAGTATTTT	CASSESLAGNTDTQYF
TRBV6-5	.	.	TRBJ2-1	TGTGCCAGCAGTTACGGAGCTACGGGCTCCTACAATGAGCAGTTCTTC	CASSYGATGSYNEQFF
TRBV18	many	.	TRBJ1-2	TGTGCCAGCTCACCACTTGTCGCCGGGGGCTACACCTTC	CASSPLVAGGYTF
TRBV19	.	.	TRBJ2-1	TGTGCCACGGCGGCCAGCTCCTACAATGAGCAGTTCTTC	CATAASSYNEQFF
TRBV6-5	once	.	TRBJ2-7	TGTGCCAGCAGGTCACAGGGAATTCGGGACGAGCAGTACTTC	CASRSQGIRDEQYF
TRBV6-1	.	.	TRBJ1-2	TGTGCCAGCAGTGAAGAGGCAGGGAACTATGGCTACACCTTC	CASSEEAGNYGYTF
TRBV19	.	.	TRBJ1-5	TGTGCCAGTAGTAGCGATTCGTATAGCAATCAGCCCCAGCATTTT	CASSSDSYSNQPQHF
TRBV6-5	.	TRBD2	TRBJ2-5	TGTGCCAGCAGGGGACTAGCCGGAGAGACCCAGTACTTC	CASRGLAGETQYF
TRBV18	.	TRBD1	TRBJ2-3	TGTGCCAGCTCTTCGGACAGGGGAACAGATACGCAGTATTTT	CASSSDRGTDTQYF
TRBV5-1	few	TRBD1	TRBJ2-5	TGCGCCAGCAGCTCCACGGACAGGCTCCAAGAGACCCAGTACTTC	CASSSTDRLQETQYF
TRBV9	.	.	TRBJ1-6	TGTGCCAGCAGCGCCCTCGCTACAGTCGGCTCACCCCTCCACTTT	CASSALATVGSPLHF
TRBV2	.	TRBD1	TRBJ2-2	TGTGCCAGCAGGAGCAGGGGGCTCCTCACCGGGGAGCTGTTTTTT	CASRSRGLLTGELFF
TRBV7-2	.	.	TRBJ1-2	TGTGCCAGCAGCCTTCGCCTGACAGGATTCTCCTATGGCTACACCTTC	CASSLRLTGFSYGYTF
TRBV19	once	TRBD1	TRBJ1-4	TGTGCCAGTACTACTCCGACAGGGGGGGATGAAAAACTGTTTTTT	CASTTPTGGDEKLFF
TRBV18	once	TRBD2	TRBJ2-7	TGTGCCAGCTCAATTGGGACTAGCGGGGCAGGGGAGCAGTACTTC	CASSIGTSGAGEQYF
TRBV11-2	once	TRBD2	TRBJ2-5	TGTGCCAGCAGCTTAACTCGAGCGGGATCAGAGACCCAGTACTTC	CASSLTRAGSETQYF
TRBV5-1	few	TRBD1	TRBJ1-2	TGCGCCAGCAGCTTGGGACCGGGACAGGGGGCCTCTGGCTACACCTTC	CASSLGPGQGASGYTF
TRBV7-8	once	.	TRBJ1-1	TGTGCCAGCAGCTTAGCGGCTGTAATGAACACTGAAGCTTTCTTT	CASSLAAVMNTEAFF
TRBV7-7	.	TRBD2	TRBJ2-3	TGTGCCAGCAGCCAGGGACTAGGCACAGATACGCAGTATTTT	CASSQGLGTDTQYF
TRBV6-2/TRBV6-3	.	TRBD1	TRBJ1-2	TGTGCCAGCAGTTATACAGGGGGCGGCTATGGCTACACCTTC	CASSYTGGGYGYTF
TRBV19	.	.	TRBJ1-2	TGTGCCAGTACGCAGGGGATGGATGGCTACACCTTC	CASTQGMDGYTF
TRBV7-3	.	TRBD1	TRBJ2-3	TGTGCCAGCAGCTTACGGCCCAGGGGGATGGAAGATACGCAGTATTTT	CASSLRPRGMEDTQYF
TRBV6-4	.	.	TRBJ1-2	TGTGCCAGCAGCCTAATCTTCTACGTAGGACAGAACCAGAGTGGCTACACCTTC	CASSLIFYVGQNQSGYTF
TRBV5-1	.	.	TRBJ2-7	TGCGCCAGCAGCAATAACCCCTTGGGGGCGTCCGAGCAGTACTTC	CASSNNPLGASEQYF
TRBV6-5	.	.	TRBJ2-4	TGTGCCAGCAGCGAGACAGGAACAAACATTCAGTACTTC	CASSETGTNIQYF
TRBV19	.	TRBD1	TRBJ1-1	TGTGCCAGTATGATGACAGGGCTGAACACTGAAGCTTTCTTT	CASMMTGLNTEAFF